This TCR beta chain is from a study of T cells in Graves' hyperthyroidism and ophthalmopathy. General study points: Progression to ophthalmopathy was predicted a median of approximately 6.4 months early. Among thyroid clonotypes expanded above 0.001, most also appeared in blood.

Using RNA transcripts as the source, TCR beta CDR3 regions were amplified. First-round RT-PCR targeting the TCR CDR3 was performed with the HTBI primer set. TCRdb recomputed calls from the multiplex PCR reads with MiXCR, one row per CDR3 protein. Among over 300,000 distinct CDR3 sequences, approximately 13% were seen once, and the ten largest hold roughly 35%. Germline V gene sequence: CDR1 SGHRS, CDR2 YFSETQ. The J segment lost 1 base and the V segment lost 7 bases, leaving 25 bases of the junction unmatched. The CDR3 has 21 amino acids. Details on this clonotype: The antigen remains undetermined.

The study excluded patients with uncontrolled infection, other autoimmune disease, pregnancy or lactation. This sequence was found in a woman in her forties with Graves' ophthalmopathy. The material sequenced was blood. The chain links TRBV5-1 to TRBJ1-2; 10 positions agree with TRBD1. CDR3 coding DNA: TGCGCCAGCTCCCCAACCGGGACAGGGGATTCCTCGCCGTTTCGTAACTATGGCTACACCTTC. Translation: CASSPTGTGDSSPFRNYGYTF.